This is a list of T cell receptor beta chains from one sample in a study of Ad26.COV2.S vaccination and SARS-CoV-2 variants. Sequenced by immunoSEQ multiplex PCR; TCRdb stores in-frame clones only, minus some. The sample contains about 350,000 clones, about 85% of which appear only once. The material sequenced was peripheral blood, taken in a trial of Ad26.COV2.S vaccine versus placebo. Receptors were obtained from a person aged 18-65 years who received the Ad26.COV2.S COVID-19 vaccine or a placebo. The CDR3 runs from the conserved cysteine through the conserved F or W. Only some rows state a clone size, as once, few, many or a class for expanded clones.

j_gene: TRBJ2-7
v_gene: TRBV5-4
abundance: NA
CDR3aa: CASSFGSGASYEQYF

j_gene: TRBJ2-7
v_gene: TRBV6-2/TRBV6-3
abundance: NA
CDR3aa: CASSYGGSRGQYF

j_gene: TRBJ2-2
v_gene: TRBV7-2
abundance: NA
CDR3aa: CASSFRQGSTGELFF

j_gene: TRBJ2-1
v_gene: TRBV19
abundance: NA
CDR3aa: CASKTAGTPFGEQFF

j_gene: TRBJ2-1
v_gene: TRBV29-1
abundance: NA
CDR3aa: CSVGRATSYNEQFF

j_gene: TRBJ1-2
v_gene: TRBV7-2
abundance: NA
CDR3aa: CASSLLEGYGYTF

j_gene: TRBJ2-7
v_gene: TRBV6-8
abundance: NA
CDR3aa: CASSPRGRVAEQYF

j_gene: TRBJ2-5
v_gene: TRBV12-3/TRBV12-4
abundance: NA
CDR3aa: CASSFRGGETQYF

j_gene: TRBJ2-7
v_gene: TRBV28
abundance: NA
CDR3aa: CATYPPSGNGFSYEQYF

j_gene: TRBJ2-3
v_gene: TRBV5-4
abundance: NA
CDR3aa: CASSLGGPAGTDTQYF

j_gene: TRBJ2-5
v_gene: TRBV18
abundance: NA
CDR3aa: CASSPQNFQETQYF

j_gene: TRBJ1-1
v_gene: TRBV21-1
abundance: NA
CDR3aa: CASTRGGQGINTEAFF

j_gene: TRBJ2-3
v_gene: TRBV7-2
abundance: NA
CDR3aa: CASSSQLVTDTQYF

j_gene: TRBJ1-1
v_gene: TRBV5-4
abundance: NA
CDR3aa: CASSRRNTEAFF

j_gene: TRBJ2-7
v_gene: TRBV19
abundance: few
CDR3aa: CASNYNSYEQYF

j_gene: TRBJ2-7
v_gene: TRBV21-1
abundance: NA
CDR3aa: CASSNPRGGEQYF

j_gene: TRBJ2-7
v_gene: TRBV11-2
abundance: NA
CDR3aa: CASSPNLGGRAYEQYF

j_gene: TRBJ1-1
v_gene: TRBV27
abundance: NA
CDR3aa: CASSSRPGGSEAFF

j_gene: TRBJ2-7
v_gene: TRBV5-5
abundance: once
CDR3aa: CASTKTVYEQYF

j_gene: TRBJ1-1
v_gene: TRBV5-1
abundance: NA
CDR3aa: CASSPRTTGNTEAFF

j_gene: TRBJ1-6
v_gene: TRBV28
abundance: NA
CDR3aa: CASSFRDLGGSLHF

j_gene: TRBJ2-7
v_gene: TRBV4-1
abundance: NA
CDR3aa: CASSQVPSPEQYF

j_gene: TRBJ2-5
v_gene: TRBV28
abundance: NA
CDR3aa: CASSLFGRVEINPQETQYF

j_gene: TRBJ2-5
v_gene: TRBV5-1
abundance: many
CDR3aa: CASERNRGETQYF

j_gene: TRBJ2-2
v_gene: TRBV28
abundance: NA
CDR3aa: CASSSYSQNTGELFF

j_gene: TRBJ2-5
v_gene: TRBV19
abundance: once
CDR3aa: CASSSLGTGTETQYF

j_gene: TRBJ1-4
v_gene: TRBV11-2
abundance: NA
CDR3aa: CASSLDSNEKLFF

j_gene: TRBJ2-5
v_gene: TRBV9
abundance: once
CDR3aa: CASSVTGRAAQETQYF

j_gene: TRBJ2-1
v_gene: TRBV19
abundance: NA
CDR3aa: CASSDRTSGKNEQFF

j_gene: TRBJ2-7
v_gene: TRBV27
abundance: NA
CDR3aa: CASSLSPSSGSYEQYF

j_gene: TRBJ1-6
v_gene: TRBV30
abundance: NA
CDR3aa: CAWGTGVGNSPLHF

j_gene: TRBJ2-5
v_gene: TRBV30
abundance: NA
CDR3aa: CAWSLAGGQETQYF

j_gene: TRBJ2-7
v_gene: TRBV4-3
abundance: NA
CDR3aa: CASSQEFRSYEQYF

j_gene: TRBJ2-1
v_gene: TRBV5-1
abundance: NA
CDR3aa: CASSFGPRAGDSYNEQFF

j_gene: TRBJ2-1
v_gene: TRBV4-3
abundance: NA
CDR3aa: CASSQSRALAGSSYNEQFF